A single sample is the source of the 7 T cell receptor beta chains below, sequenced in a study of metastatic and nonmetastatic thyroid tumors. The entire patient cohort was treatment-naive prior to thyroid surgery. TCRdb called clones again from the PCR reads with MiXCR. The sample has some 30,000 clones; less than 14% are singletons. Sequenced: blood. The receptors were gathered from a female donor with papillary thyroid cancer or a benign thyroid nodule (not recorded which). Some clones in this sample may be carry-over from other donors' samples.

A word on this clone: Sequence at one end of the junction differs from germline and may be a read error. The chain employs TRBV6-2 or TRBV6-3 and TRBJ2-7; D may be TRBD2 (7 bases). CDR3 length: 14 amino acids. Germline CDR1 MNHEY, CDR2 SVGEGT. This chain's CDR3 is CASSYSGGHYKQYF. In DNA form, the CDR3 reads TGTGCCAGCAGTTACTCGGGGGGGCACTACAAGCAGTACTTC.

The table lists this clone with many counts. V and J are TRBV7-3 and TRBJ2-3; 8 positions agree with TRBD1. Per the germline V gene, CDR1 is SGHTA and CDR2 is FQGTGA. With 3 bases clipped from V and 6 bases from J, the junction kept 11 bases outside the gene matches. The CDR3 totals 16 residues. As DNA, the CDR3 is TGTGCCAGCAGCTTCAGGGGGCAGGGGGCATCCGATACGCAGTATTTT. Residues: CASSFRGQGASDTQYF.

A word on this clone: Its ends do not fully match the called genes, so a read error is possible. The chain has TRBV6-1 and TRBJ2-7; 7 positions match TRBD2. CDR3 size: 13 residues. Germline lookup yields CDR1 MNHNS and CDR2 SASEGT. The CDR3 DNA reads TGTGCCGGCAGTGGCGGGAGCTCCTACGAGCAGTGCTTC. As protein: CAGSGGSSYEQCF.

V usage is TRBV24-1 and J usage is TRBJ1-1; 9 nucleotides match TRBD1. Germline V lookup: CDR1 KGHDR, CDR2 SFDVKD. The CDR3 has 13 residues. The junction had 3 bases not matched to a gene; V was cut back by 3 bases and J by 8 bases. The CDR3 coding sequence is TGTGCCACCAGTGATGGACAGGGGCGGGAAGCTTTCTTT. It specifies CATSDGQGREAFF.

The chain has TRBV10-3 and TRBJ1-5, with D unresolved. Germline V gene sequence: CDR1 ENHRY, CDR2 SYGVKD. The length of the CDR3 is 14 residues. V was shortened by 10 bases and J by 0 bases, with 13 bases between the two germline ends. The CDR3 sequence: CATDSFDSNQPQHF. The CDR3 DNA sequence: TGTGCCACCGACTCTTTCGATAGCAATCAGCCCCAGCATTTT.

This clone is deemed medium-sized. This specimen includes other DNA sequences encoding the same CDR3. The chain recombines TRBV6-4 with TRBJ2-3, with 12 bases lining up with TRBD2. The germline CDR1 and CDR2 sequences are MRHNA and SNTAGT. J lost 3 bases, V lost 2 bases, and 0 bases had no gene match. This CDR3 contains 15 residues. CDR3 protein: CASSDGTSGTDTQYF. The CDR3 bases are TGTGCCAGCAGTGACGGGACTAGCGGGACAGATACGCAGTATTTT.

The chain recombines TRBV5-8 with TRBJ1-5; D call uncertain. Germline V gene sequence: CDR1 SGHTS, CDR2 YDEGEE. With 5 bases removed from V and 1 base from J, the gap between germline ends came to 16 bases. There are 16 residues in the CDR3. Written as DNA, the CDR3 is TGTGCCAGCAGAAGGAACAGTGTGCCCAGCAATCAGCCCCAGCATTTT. Its translation: CASRRNSVPSNQPQHF.